The clone carrying this T cell receptor beta chain has a single count. Its specificity is not known. The repertoire was sequenced with immunoSEQ multiplex PCR; TCRdb's copy has only in-frame clones and lacks some. The table lists about 24,000 clones, about 76% of them singletons, with more than 12% in the top ten. This entry belongs to a study of CD4 T cells in relation to SARS-CoV-2 and coronaviruses. The wider study: After roughly 11 days of antigen culture, PBMC TCR beta CDR3s were sequenced. Findings of the study overall: Each donor contributed either pre-pandemic or post-infection samples, not both. Crossreactivity was assessed only for spike protein, not other viral proteins.

After removal of 3 bases from V and 12 bases from J, the junction contained 6 bases not matched to a gene. Germline lookup yields CDR1 KGHSH and CDR2 LQKENI. The CDR3 contains 12 residues. CD4+ T cells from unexposed donors were obtained before the COVID-19 pandemic (2011-2018). Isolation of CD4+ T cells took place after nine to ten days in culture. On days 3 and 7, cultures got half fresh IL-2 medium. The receptor's source is a human donor in good health. Sequences were obtained from CD4+ T cells from PBMCs, cultured in vitro. V and J are TRBV18 and TRBJ1-1, with 8 nucleotides matching TRBD1. CDR3 sequence reads: CASSPQQGVSFF. CDR3 nucleotide sequence: TGTGCCAGCTCACCCCAACAGGGGGTGTCTTTCTTT.